These 21 T cell receptor beta chains were sequenced from one sample in a study of OX40 agonist ivuxolimab in advanced cancers. The table came from immunoSEQ multiplex PCR; TCRdb's copy has only in-frame clones and leaves some out. The sample shows 69,000 or so clones, about 85% of them seen only once. This specimen was CD4+ or CD8+ T cells sorted from blood, taken in a trial of the OX40 agonist ivuxolimab. These receptors were taken from an adult with an advanced solid tumor such as melanoma, head and neck, liver or kidney cancer.

The chain links TRBV9 to TRBJ2-1; 12 nucleotides align to TRBD2. CDR1 is SGDLS, CDR2 YYNGEE, per germline. This CDR3 region has 15 residues. Trimming removed 3 bases from V and 7 bases from J; junction bases left unmatched: 5. CDR3 DNA sequence: TGTGCCAGCAGCGCTAGCGGGAGGGGGTCAAATGAGCAGTTCTTC. It encodes CASSASGRGSNEQFF.

V is TRBV7-9 and J is TRBJ2-7, with D possibly TRBD1 on 5 matching bases. There are 15 residues in the CDR3. In germline, CDR1 is SEHNR, CDR2 FQNEAQ (reference sequence). V lost 1 base to trimming and J lost 4 bases, with 14 bases between them. CDR3 residues: CASSLVTSPGYEQYF. DNA for the CDR3: TGTGCCAGCAGCTTAGTCACCAGTCCAGGGTACGAGCAGTACTTC.

This sequence joins TRBV27 and TRBJ2-1; 9 nucleotides line up with TRBD1. V shed 5 bases, J shed 2 bases, and the junction held 1 base outside the gene matches. There are 14 residues in the CDR3. Germline values: CDR1 MNHEY, CDR2 SMNVEV (reference sequence). The CDR3 loop reads CASSHRGPYNEQFF. The CDR3 nucleotides are TGTGCCAGCAGTCACAGGGGGCCCTACAATGAGCAGTTCTTC.

There are many counts of this clone. This chain links TRBV7-9 with TRBJ1-5; perhaps TRBD1 as D (6 bases). Between the trimmed V and J ends, which lost 2 bases and 0 bases, there was a span of 11 bases. Germline assignment: CDR1 SEHNR and CDR2 FQNEAQ (reference sequence). CDR3 length equals 16 residues. In nucleotides, the CDR3 is TGTGCCAGCAGCTTAAGCAGGGGTTATAGCAATCAGCCCCAGCATTTT. This translates into CASSLSRGYSNQPQHF.

V usage is TRBV27 and J usage is TRBJ2-1; possible D gene TRBD2, 6 bases. From germline, CDR1 is MNHEY and CDR2 SMNVEV (reference sequence). V was clipped by 3 bases and J by 7 bases, with 16 bases between them. The CDR3 covers 15 residues. The chain's CDR3 is CASSFAGLWRNEQFF. CDR3 nucleotides: TGTGCCAGCAGTTTCGCGGGGCTATGGAGAAATGAGCAGTTCTTC.

The rearrangement links TRBV19 to TRBJ1-4; 11 bases fit TRBD1. The length of the CDR3 is 15 residues. Germline-derived CDR1 and CDR2 are LNHDA and SQIVND (reference sequence). Trimming cost V 6 bases and J 4 bases; bases outside gene matches: 4. This CDR3 reads CASRPGTGGNEKLFF. The CDR3 DNA is TGTGCCAGTAGGCCCGGGACAGGGGGTAATGAAAAACTGTTTTTT.

The chain carries TRBV9 and TRBJ1-1; a weak D match, TRBD1 (5 bases). CDR1 is SGDLS, CDR2 YYNGEE, per germline. The length of the CDR3 is 13 residues. Trimming took 0 bases from V and 7 from J, leaving 10 bases between them. Here the CDR3 reads CASSVATGGEAFF. The CDR3 DNA sequence: TGTGCCAGCAGCGTAGCTACGGGGGGTGAAGCTTTCTTT.

This clone occurred once. The chain combines TRBV5-4 with TRBJ2-3, with D perhaps given as TRBD1 or TRBD2 (5 bases each). This CDR3 spans 14 amino acids. V was clipped by 5 bases and J by 6 bases, with 16 bases between them. Germline V gene sequence: CDR1 SGHNT, CDR2 YYREEE (reference sequence). The CDR3 spells CASSSGTSIDTQYF. The CDR3 nucleotides read TGTGCCAGCAGTTCCGGGACCTCAATCGATACGCAGTATTTT. Full variable domain (remainder filled in from reference TRBV5-4 and TRBJ2-3): ETGVTQSPTHLIKTRGQQVTLRCSSQSGHNTVSWYQQALGQGPQFIFQYYREEENGRGNFPPRFSGLQFPNYSSELNVNALELDDSALYLCASSSGTSIDTQYFGPGTRLTVL.

The V gene is TRBV5-1, the J gene TRBJ1-2; TRBD1 matches at 10 bases. J lost 3 bases, V lost 2 bases, and 7 bases had no gene match. This CDR3 has 16 residues. Germline assignment: CDR1 SGHRS and CDR2 YFSETQ. CDR3 nucleotides: TGCGCCAGCAGCTTACCCGGGACAGGGGATGACTATGGCTACACCTTC. Residues: CASSLPGTGDDYGYTF.

The chain uses TRBV27 and TRBJ1-2; 7 nucleotides match TRBD1. This CDR3 has 14 amino acids. V gave up 6 bases and J gave up 5 bases; unmatched junction bases: 9. Looked up from germline, CDR1 is MNHEY and CDR2 is SMNVEV (reference sequence). CDR3 region: CASRLSGQPYGYTF. The CDR3 DNA reads TGTGCCAGCAGGCTTTCGGGACAGCCTTATGGCTACACCTTC.

The chain employs TRBV11-2 and TRBJ2-7, with 7 bases identical to TRBD2. The V gene end was trimmed by 5 bases and the J gene end by 3 bases; junction bases not matched to a gene: 13. This CDR3 comprises 16 residues. Per germline, CDR1 SGHAT and CDR2 FQNNGV. The CDR3: CASSRRGRDSFYEQYF. The DNA of the CDR3 is TGTGCCAGCAGCAGGAGAGGGAGGGACTCCTTCTACGAGCAGTACTTC.

The chain couples TRBV5-4 to TRBJ2-1, with 16 bases identical to TRBD2. With 4 bases clipped from V and 7 bases from J, the junction kept 5 bases outside the gene matches. Germline V gene lookup returns CDR1 SGHNT and CDR2 YYREEE (reference sequence). The CDR3 extends over 16 amino acids. CDR3 DNA sequence: TGTGCCAGCAGCCCGGCGGGACTAGCGGGGGGGAATGAGCAGTTCTTC. Its translation: CASSPAGLAGGNEQFF. Based on the CDR3 plus reference TRBV5-4 and TRBJ2-1, the full variable domain is ETGVTQSPTHLIKTRGQQVTLRCSSQSGHNTVSWYQQALGQGPQFIFQYYREEENGRGNFPPRFSGLQFPNYSSELNVNALELDDSALYLCASSPAGLAGGNEQFFGPGTRLTVL.

This chain links TRBV7-9 with TRBJ2-7; D perhaps matches TRBD1 (6 bases). The CDR3 runs 13 residues. Germline V gene lookup returns CDR1 SEHNR and CDR2 FQNEAQ (reference sequence). The ends were cut back, 7 bases at V and 5 bases at J, with 15 bases in the middle. The DNA for the CDR3 is TGTGCCAGCACCACCACAGGGAATCACGAGCAGTACTTC. This translates into CASTTTGNHEQYF.

The V and J genes are TRBV5-1 and TRBJ2-5, with D uncertain. Germline lookup yields CDR1 SGHRS and CDR2 YFSETQ. With 0 bases removed from V and 2 bases from J, the gap between germline ends came to 14 bases. The CDR3 covers 16 residues. CDR3 sequence reads: CASSLELAGSQETQYF. The CDR3 nucleotides are TGCGCCAGCAGCTTGGAGTTGGCAGGCAGTCAAGAGACCCAGTACTTC.

This chain joins TRBV18 and TRBJ1-2; D gene unclear. The CDR3 loop spans 16 amino acids. Deletions cut 0 bases from V and 1 base from J, with 12 bases between. Germline V gene data show CDR1 as KGHSH and CDR2 as LQKENI. CDR3 DNA: TGTGCCAGCTCACCACCGACGGACGAAATTAACTATGGCTACACCTTC. Translation: CASSPPTDEINYGYTF.

The chain joins TRBV11-2 to TRBJ2-5; 8 bases match TRBD2. This CDR3 spans 14 amino acids. V lost 3 bases and J lost 4; bases outside the gene matches: 4. Germline CDR1 and CDR2: SGHAT and FQNNGV. The CDR3 DNA reads TGTGCCAGCAGCTTCTTAACTAGCGGAGAGACCCAGTACTTC. Protein sequence: CASSFLTSGETQYF.

V gene TRBV18 combines with J gene TRBJ2-7; TRBD1 matches at 11 bases. The CDR3 extends over 16 amino acids. Unmatched junction bases numbered 4, after V lost 1 base and J lost 2 bases. Germline values: CDR1 KGHSH, CDR2 LQKENI. This chain's CDR3 is CASSPQRDRGTYEQYF. The CDR3 bases are TGTGCCAGCTCACCACAACGGGACAGGGGGACCTACGAGCAGTACTTC. Full variable domain (remainder filled in from reference TRBV18 and TRBJ2-7): NAGVMQNPRHLVRRRGQEARLRCSPMKGHSHVYWYRQLPEEGLKFMVYLQKENIIDESGMPKERFSAEFPKEGPSILRIQQVVRGDSAAYFCASSPQRDRGTYEQYFGPGTRLTVT.

The V gene is TRBV7-2, the J gene TRBJ1-1, with TRBD1 identical over 10 bases. J gave up 8 bases and V 5 bases, and 5 bases lay outside the gene matches. This CDR3 contains 13 residues. CDR1 is SGHTA and CDR2 is FQGNSA in the germline V gene. CDR3 amino acids: CASSPWTGGEAFF. The CDR3 coding sequence is TGTGCCAGCAGCCCTTGGACAGGGGGAGAAGCTTTCTTT.

This clone was counted only a few times. This chain uses TRBV29-1 with TRBJ1-1, with unresolved D. Between the trimmed V and J ends, which lost 4 bases and 8 bases, there was a span of 8 bases. The CDR3 is 10 amino acids. Looked up from germline, CDR1 is SQVTM and CDR2 is ANQGSEA. CDR3 region: CSVVMVEAFF. CDR3 coding DNA: TGCAGCGTTGTTATGGTGGAAGCTTTCTTT. The full variable domain, its missing parts supplied by reference TRBV29-1 and TRBJ1-1, is SAVISQKPSRDICQRGTSLTIQCQVDSQVTMMFWYRQQPGQSLTLIATANQGSEATYESGFVIDKFPISRPNLTFSTLTVSNMSPEDSSIYLCSVVMVEAFFGQGTRLTVV.

The V gene is TRBV7-3, the J gene TRBJ1-1; D gene uncertain. Trimming cost V 5 bases and J 4 bases, with 14 bases left between them. CDR1 SGHTA and CDR2 FQGTGA come from the germline V gene. The CDR3 has 14 amino acids. The DNA of the CDR3 is TGTGCCAGCAGCCTCGTGGGAGGGTCCACTGAAGCTTTCTTT. Translated: CASSLVGGSTEAFF.

The chain has TRBV13 and TRBJ2-7; no definite D call. V dropped 5 bases and J dropped 6 bases, with 11 bases sitting between them. Germline CDR1 and CDR2: PRHDT and FYEKMQ (reference sequence). The CDR3 length is 12 residues. CDR3 protein: CASSPHGGEQYF. CDR3 in DNA: TGTGCCAGCAGCCCCCATGGTGGCGAGCAGTACTTC.